The 25 T cell receptor beta chains below were found in one sample sequenced in a study of cytomegalovirus exposure and HLA in healthy donors (TCRdb year 2017). Library preparation used the immunoSEQ multiplex PCR assay. For the multiplex PCR, a mixture combining 60 forward primers for TCR Vbeta segments and 13 reverse primers for TCR Jbeta segments was used. The table was pulled from immuneACCESS by TCRdb, which kept in-frame rearrangements only. Such tables lose some clones; where checked, under half of the loss comes from unresolved V genes, and the rest has no known cause. The table for this sample lists around 260,000 clones; approximately 80% of them were counted only once. The ten largest clonotypes hold about 0.29% of the sample. The specimen was PBMCs. Every receptor here comes from a girl aged 2 to 9 in good health and CMV-seronegative.

This chain uses TRBV19 with TRBJ2-3, with TRBD2 identical over 13 bases. Germline assignment: CDR1 LNHDA and CDR2 SQIVND (reference sequence). V gave up 4 bases and J gave up 0 bases; unmatched junction bases: 4. The CDR3 loop spans 17 amino acids. The CDR3 protein is CASSRGLAGVSTDTQYF. The CDR3 DNA is TGTGCCAGTAGTAGAGGACTAGCGGGGGTGAGCACAGATACGCAGTATTTT.

The J gene is TRBJ1-6, the V gene TRBV7-6; 11 nucleotides align to TRBD1. The CDR3 is made up of 19 amino acids. Germline V CDR1 and CDR2: SGHVS, FNYEAQ. J lost 7 bases, V lost 1 base, and 12 bases had no gene match. The CDR3: CASSLESTGTGGRNSPLHF. The CDR3 DNA follows: TGTGCCAGCAGCTTAGAAAGTACCGGGACAGGGGGAAGGAATTCACCCCTCCACTTT.

This chain uses TRBV28 with TRBJ2-2, with D perhaps matching TRBD1 (5 bases). This CDR3 contains 13 residues. Between the trimmed V and J ends, which lost 4 bases and 5 bases, there was a span of 8 bases. Germline-derived CDR1 and CDR2 are MDHEN and SYDVKM. The CDR3 DNA sequence: TGTGCCAGCAGTTGGCCAGGGACCGGGGAGCTGTTTTTT. This gives the protein CASSWPGTGELFF.

The rearrangement links TRBV18 to TRBJ2-7; TRBD1 aligns across 7 bases. CDR1 and CDR2 (germline): KGHSH, LQKENI. The CDR3 contains 13 residues. After removal of 6 bases from V and 2 bases from J, the junction contained 4 bases not matched to a gene. This chain's CDR3 is CASSRDSPYEQYF. As DNA, the CDR3 is TGTGCCAGCTCCCGGGACAGTCCCTACGAGCAGTACTTC.

This clone showed up just a few times. The chain links TRBV7-6 to TRBJ2-3; a possible D gene is TRBD1 (6 bases). Germline V lookup: CDR1 SGHVS, CDR2 FNYEAQ. V was pared by 2 bases and J by 0 bases, with 9 bases between. The CDR3 is 15 residues long. The CDR3: CASSLLGQSTDTQYF. The CDR3, as DNA: TGTGCCAGCAGCTTATTAGGACAGAGCACAGATACGCAGTATTTT. The whole variable domain, filled in from reference TRBV7-6 and TRBJ2-3, reads GAGVSQSPRYKVTKRGQDVALRCDPISGHVSLYWYRQALGQGPEFLTYFNYEAQQDKSGLPNDRFSAERPEGSISTLTIQRTEQRDSAMYRCASSLLGQSTDTQYFGPGTRLTVL.

A single count supports this clone. The genes are TRBV27 and TRBJ2-7; 8 bases match TRBD2. Germline CDR1 is MNHEY and CDR2 is SMNVEV (reference sequence). This CDR3 comprises 17 residues. V lost 4 bases to trimming and J lost 7 bases; unmatched junction nucleotides: 18. This CDR3 reads CASSSYRMSGSLREQYF. In DNA form, the CDR3 reads TGTGCCAGCAGTTCGTACCGCATGAGCGGGAGCCTGCGGGAGCAGTACTTC.

This sequence joins TRBV2 and TRBJ1-5; 8 bases agree with TRBD1. The CDR3 extends over 16 amino acids. The junction had 10 bases not matched to a gene; V was cut back by 5 bases and J by 4 bases. Germline lookup yields CDR1 SNHLY and CDR2 FYNNEI. The CDR3 DNA sequence: TGTGCCAGCAGTTTCAATCCGGGACAGGATAATCAGCCCCAGCATTTT. Translation: CASSFNPGQDNQPQHF.

V usage is TRBV6-5 and J usage is TRBJ2-7; D may be TRBD2 (5 bases). Trimming left V 5 bases short and J 4 bases short, with 12 bases between. The V gene's germline CDR1 is MNHEY and CDR2 SVGAGI. The CDR3 covers 13 residues. The CDR3 loop reads CASSPGNPYEQYF. DNA of the CDR3: TGTGCCAGCAGTCCCGGGAACCCTTACGAGCAGTACTTC.

The rearrangement joins TRBV5-4 to TRBJ2-3; TRBD2 might be the D (5 bases). This CDR3 has 15 residues. The germline V gene has CDR1 SGHNT and CDR2 YYREEE (reference sequence). V was trimmed by 2 bases and J by 5 bases, leaving 15 bases between them. This CDR3 reads CASSLVGGLKDTQYF. CDR3 DNA: TGTGCCAGCAGCTTAGTAGGCGGGCTGAAAGATACGCAGTATTTT.

The chain joins TRBV27 to TRBJ1-3; no firm D call. Germline V gene data show CDR1 as MNHEY and CDR2 as SMNVEV (reference sequence). V dropped 6 bases and J dropped 1 base, with 10 bases sitting between them. This CDR3 has 14 amino acids. The CDR3 DNA is TGTGCCAGCAGGGGCCTATGGTCTGGAAACACCATATATTTT. Its translation is CASRGLWSGNTIYF.

The genes are TRBV5-5 and TRBJ1-5; D is perhaps TRBD1 (5 bases). This CDR3 comprises 14 residues. V was trimmed by 0 bases and J by 6 bases, leaving 10 bases between them. CDR1 is SGHKS, CDR2 YYEKEE, per germline (reference sequence). The DNA of the CDR3 is TGTGCCAGCAGCTTGGTAAGGGGTGGTCAGCCCCAGCATTTT. It translates to CASSLVRGGQPQHF.

This clone was picked up a small number of times. The chain recombines TRBV10-2 with TRBJ2-7, with 11 nucleotides matching TRBD1. The germline CDR1 and CDR2 sequences are WSHSY and SAAADI. CDR3 length: 16 amino acids. J was trimmed by 4 bases and V by 6 bases; bases with no gene match: 11. CDR3 coding DNA: TGCGCCAGCAGCGACCCGGGACAGGGGGTATTATACGAGCAGTACTTC. The encoded protein is CASSDPGQGVLYEQYF.

This chain uses TRBV5-8 with TRBJ1-2; 7 bases fit TRBD1. CDR1 is SGHTS and CDR2 is YDEGEE in the germline V gene. V trimming: 0 bases; J trimming: 4 bases; junction bases outside the gene matches: 6. CDR3 length: 15 amino acids. The CDR3 DNA is TGTGCCAGCAGCTTGGCCCAGGGGGTCGGCTATGGCTACACCTTC. It yields the protein CASSLAQGVGYGYTF.

The chain employs TRBV6-1 and TRBJ1-5; tentatively, D is TRBD1 (6 bases). This CDR3 is 17 amino acids long. Germline CDR1 and CDR2: MNHNS and SASEGT. The germline V and J ends were trimmed by 2 bases and 2 bases, with 16 bases remaining between them. CDR3 in DNA: TGTGCCAGCAGTGAAACAAGCCCAGGGGCACGCAATCAGCCCCAGCATTTT. Protein product: CASSETSPGARNQPQHF.

The chain has TRBV13 and TRBJ2-1; maybe TRBD2 (6 bases). V lost 3 bases to trimming and J lost 6 bases, with 18 bases between them. Per germline, CDR1 PRHDT and CDR2 FYEKMQ (reference sequence). The CDR3 runs 16 residues. CDR3 DNA sequence: TGTGCCAGCAGCTTCCCCTCGGCGGGATCGGGCAATGAGCAGTTCTTC. It is translated as CASSFPSAGSGNEQFF.

The chain links TRBV5-1 to TRBJ2-5, with 8 bases aligning to TRBD2. In germline, CDR1 is SGHRS, CDR2 YFSETQ. After removal of 0 bases from V and 3 bases from J, the junction contained 7 bases not matched to a gene. The CDR3 is 16 residues long. CDR3 sequence (DNA): TGCGCCAGCAGCTTGGTCGGGGCACTAGCGGAAGAGACCCAGTACTTC. Translating it yields CASSLVGALAEETQYF.

Remarks on this clone: Within the sample, other DNA sequences also encode this same CDR3. CDR3 in amino acids: CSVGQGNQPQHF. CDR3 coding DNA: TGCAGCGTTGGCCAGGGCAATCAGCCCCAGCATTTT. The chain joins TRBV29-1 to TRBJ1-5, with D hard to call. The ends were cut back, 4 bases at V and 2 bases at J, with 6 bases in the middle. The germline gives CDR1 SQVTM, CDR2 ANQGSEA. This CDR3 has 12 residues.

This clone was observed once. The chain has TRBV4-2 and TRBJ1-2; 8 bases line up with TRBD1. The V gene's germline CDR1 is LGHNA and CDR2 YNFKEQ. The CDR3 is 16 amino acids. Trimming cost V 5 bases and J 3 bases; bases outside gene matches: 11. The CDR3, as DNA: TGTGCCAGCAGCAAAGGAGGACAGGGTGTTTACTATGGCTACACCTTC. Translated: CASSKGGQGVYYGYTF.

The chain couples TRBV7-9 to TRBJ1-4, with TRBD1 as a possible D gene (6 bases). The V gene's germline CDR1 is SEHNR and CDR2 FQNEAQ (reference sequence). V gave up 4 bases and J gave up 2 bases, with 17 bases separating them. This CDR3 spans 17 amino acids. In DNA form, the CDR3 reads TGTGCCAGCAGCTCGAACAGGGACGGGAAGACTAATGAAAAACTGTTTTTT. It specifies CASSSNRDGKTNEKLFF.

Turning to this clone: This is likely a read error, given that the CDR3 carries no conserved phenylalanine or tryptophan at its end. V and J are TRBV5-1 and TRBJ1-2; unclear D gene. The germline V and J ends were trimmed by 0 bases and 6 bases, with 18 bases remaining between them. The CDR3 extends over 16 amino acids. CDR1 is SGHRS and CDR2 is YFSETQ in the germline V gene. The CDR3 loop reads CASSLATGILRDGYTV. The DNA for the CDR3 is TGCGCCAGCAGCTTGGCCACGGGGATACTAAGAGATGGCTACACCGTC.

The chain joins TRBV6-1 to TRBJ2-7; no clear D gene. The germline V gene encodes CDR1 MNHNS and CDR2 SASEGT. The germline V and J ends were trimmed by 2 bases and 7 bases, with 9 bases remaining between them. The CDR3 loop spans 12 amino acids. CDR3 sequence reads: CASSEPSFEQYF. The CDR3 coding sequence is TGTGCCAGCAGTGAACCTTCCTTTGAGCAGTACTTC.

The rearrangement joins TRBV28 to TRBJ2-3, with D possibly matching TRBD2 (6 bases). Deletions cut 5 bases from V and 15 bases from J, with 21 bases between. CDR1 and CDR2 from the germline V gene are MDHEN and SYDVKM. This CDR3 comprises 13 residues. The CDR3 is CASSQLARGSQYF. CDR3 in DNA: TGTGCCAGCAGTCAACTAGCAAGGGGATCTCAATATTTT.

The rearrangement links TRBV5-1 to TRBJ2-2; D ambiguous. This CDR3 comprises 15 residues. The germline V gene has CDR1 SGHRS and CDR2 YFSETQ. V was pared by 2 bases and J by 6 bases, with 14 bases between. DNA for the CDR3: TGCGCCAGCAGCTTAGGAGAGGTCACTTCCGGGGAGCTGTTTTTT. This codes for CASSLGEVTSGELFF. The variable domain in full, completed from reference TRBV5-1 and TRBJ2-2, reads KAGVTQTPRYLIKTRGQQVTLSCSPISGHRSVSWYQQTPGQGLQFLFEYFSETQRNKGNFPGRFSGRQFSNSRSEMNVSTLELGDSALYLCASSLGEVTSGELFFGEGSRLTVL.

The chain employs TRBV7-9 and TRBJ2-2; 7 positions agree with TRBD1. This CDR3 region has 16 residues. The germline gives CDR1 SEHNR, CDR2 FQNEAQ (reference sequence). V shed 1 base, J shed 0 bases, and the junction held 2 bases outside the gene matches. The CDR3 nucleotides read TGTGCCAGCAGCTTAGGACAGGGCACGAACACCGGGGAGCTGTTTTTT. Encoded protein: CASSLGQGTNTGELFF. Full variable domain (outside the CDR3, taken from reference TRBV7-9 and TRBJ2-2): DTGVSQNPRHKITKRGQNVTFRCDPISEHNRLYWYRQTLGQGPEFLTYFQNEAQLEKSRLLSDRFSAERPKGSFSTLEIQRTEQGDSAMYLCASSLGQGTNTGELFFGEGSRLTVL.

The rearrangement uses TRBV6-1 and TRBJ1-2, with D possibly being TRBD1 (5 bases). CDR1 and CDR2 from the germline V gene are MNHNS and SASEGT. Trimming shortened V by 6 bases and J by 2 bases, and 16 bases separated the two germline ends. CDR3 length: 15 residues. The DNA for the CDR3 is TGTGCCAGCAGACTCTCAGACAGTCTAAACTATGGCTACACCTTC. It is translated as CASRLSDSLNYGYTF.